The entry below describes one T cell receptor (beta chain). Antigen: not known. Profiling relied on immunoSEQ multiplex PCR, and the TCRdb table lists in-frame clones only, not all of them. The sample lists roughly 150,000 clones; 87% were seen once. The data are from a study of T cell responses to AZD1222 COVID-19 vaccine. CDR1 and CDR2 from the germline V gene are MNHNS and SASEGT. V was trimmed by 1 base and J by 5 bases, leaving 14 bases between them. This CDR3 comprises 15 residues. Study-wide results and caveats: Unmutated variant regions reportedly attract nearly half of all spike-specific TCRs. Dominant CD4 TCR responses targeted spike regions 160-218 and 743-854. The donor group comprised mostly white British people and more females; the analysis possibly underestimated clonal diversity.

The sequence was collected from an adult who received the AZD1222 COVID-19 vaccine. The rearrangement uses TRBV6-1 and TRBJ1-2; D ambiguous. This specimen consisted of peripheral blood, obtained 28 days after the second AZD1222 dose. CDR3 amino acids: CASSEVVRLGYGYTF. CDR3 DNA: TGTGCCAGCAGTGAAGTCGTCCGTCTGGGATATGGCTACACCTTC.